Below, one T cell receptor (beta chain) is given with its context. Trimming cost V 6 bases and J 7 bases, with 12 bases left between them. Germline CDR1 reads KGHSH; CDR2 reads LQKENI. This CDR3 contains 13 residues. In the original analysis: Amplification of reference gene primers was used by the study to estimate nucleated cell counts. Data came from immunoSEQ multiplex PCR; TCRdb stores just in-frame clones and leaves some out. Clonal size and the V and J genes are those of that table, whereas D and trimming came from the DNA. The sample has 75,000 or so clones, 75% to 90% seen once. This record belongs to a study of blood T cell repertoires in COVID-19. The wider study: PBMCs, B-cell-depleted T cells, or T cells were the source of the cDNA or gDNA that made up the material.

The TCR sequence derives from a man aged 55-75 years with active or convalescent COVID-19. The chain uses TRBV18 and TRBJ1-4; tentatively, D is TRBD1 (5 bases). Sample: peripheral blood. CDR3 residues: CASSRGLSEKLFF. CDR3 DNA: TGTGCCAGCTCTCGGGGGTTGAGTGAAAAACTGTTTTTT.